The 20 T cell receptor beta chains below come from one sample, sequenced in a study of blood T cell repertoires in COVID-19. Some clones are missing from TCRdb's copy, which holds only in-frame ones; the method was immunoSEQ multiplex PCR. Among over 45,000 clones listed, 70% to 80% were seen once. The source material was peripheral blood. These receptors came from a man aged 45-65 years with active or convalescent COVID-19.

This CDR3 reads CASSPPGYNEQFF. CDR3 bases: TGTGCCAGCAGCCCCCCCGGGTACAATGAGCAGTTCTTC. V and J are TRBV5-5 and TRBJ2-1; D uncertain. Germline V lookup: CDR1 SGHKS, CDR2 YYEKEE (reference sequence). The CDR3 runs 13 residues. Trimming cost V 4 bases and J 4 bases, with 9 bases left between them.

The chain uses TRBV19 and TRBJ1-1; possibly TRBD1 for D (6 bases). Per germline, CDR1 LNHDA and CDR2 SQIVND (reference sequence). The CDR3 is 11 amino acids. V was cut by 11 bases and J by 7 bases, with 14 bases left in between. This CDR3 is CAVRGGIEAFF. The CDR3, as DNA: TGTGCCGTTAGGGGGGGCATTGAAGCTTTCTTT. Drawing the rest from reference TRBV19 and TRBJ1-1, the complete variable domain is DGGITQSPKYLFRKEGQNVTLSCEQNLNHDAMYWYRQDPGQGLRLIYYSQIVNDFQKGDIAEGYSVSREKKESFPLTVTSAQKNPTAFYLCAVRGGIEAFFGQGTRLTVV.

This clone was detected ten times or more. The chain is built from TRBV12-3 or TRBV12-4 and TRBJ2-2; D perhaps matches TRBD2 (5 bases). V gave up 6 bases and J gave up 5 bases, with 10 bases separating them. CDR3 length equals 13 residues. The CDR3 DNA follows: TGTGCCAGCAGCCCGGACTTTACCGGGGAGCTGTTTTTT. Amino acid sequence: CASSPDFTGELFF.

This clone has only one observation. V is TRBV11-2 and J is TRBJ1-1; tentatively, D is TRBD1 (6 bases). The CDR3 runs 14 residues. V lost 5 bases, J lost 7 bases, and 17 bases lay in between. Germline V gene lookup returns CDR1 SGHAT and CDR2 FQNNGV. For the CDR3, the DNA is TGTGCCAGCAGCCCTCTGGGGGCCTCTAATGAAGCTTTCTTT. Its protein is CASSPLGASNEAFF. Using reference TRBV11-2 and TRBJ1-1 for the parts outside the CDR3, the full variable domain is EAGVAQSPRYKIIEKRQSVAFWCNPISGHATLYWYQQILGQGPKLLIQFQNNGVVDDSQLPKDRFSAERLKGVDSTLKIQPAKLEDSAVYLCASSPLGASNEAFFGQGTRLTVV.

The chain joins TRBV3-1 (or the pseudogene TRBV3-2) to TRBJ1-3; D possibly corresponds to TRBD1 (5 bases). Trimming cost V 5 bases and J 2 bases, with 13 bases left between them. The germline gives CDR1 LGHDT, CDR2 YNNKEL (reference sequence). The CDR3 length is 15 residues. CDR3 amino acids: CASSLMTEAGNTIYF. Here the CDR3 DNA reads TGTGCCAGCAGCTTAATGACAGAAGCTGGAAACACCATATATTTT.

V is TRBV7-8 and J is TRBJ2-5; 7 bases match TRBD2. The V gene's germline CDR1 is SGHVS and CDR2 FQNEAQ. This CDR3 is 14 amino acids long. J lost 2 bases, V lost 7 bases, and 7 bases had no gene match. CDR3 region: CASIQFGGQETQYF. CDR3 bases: TGTGCCAGCATCCAATTCGGGGGGCAAGAGACCCAGTACTTC. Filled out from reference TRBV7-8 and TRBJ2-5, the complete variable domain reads GAGVSQSPRYKVAKRGQDVALRCDPISGHVSLFWYQQALGQGPEFLTYFQNEAQLDKSGLPSDRFFAERPEGSVSTLKIQRTQQEDSAVYLCASIQFGGQETQYFGPGTRLLVL.

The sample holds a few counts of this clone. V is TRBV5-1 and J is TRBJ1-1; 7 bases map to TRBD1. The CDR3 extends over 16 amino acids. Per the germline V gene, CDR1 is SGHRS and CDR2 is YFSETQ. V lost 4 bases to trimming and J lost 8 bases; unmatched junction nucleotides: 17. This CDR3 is CASSNELLEQGGEAFF. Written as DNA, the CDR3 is TGCGCCAGCAGCAACGAACTTCTAGAGCAGGGGGGAGAAGCTTTCTTT.

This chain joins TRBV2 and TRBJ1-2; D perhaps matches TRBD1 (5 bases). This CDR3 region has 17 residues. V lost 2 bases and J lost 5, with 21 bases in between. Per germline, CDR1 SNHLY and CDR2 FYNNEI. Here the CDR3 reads CASSERGGATALYGYTF. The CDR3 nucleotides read TGTGCCAGCAGTGAAAGGGGCGGCGCTACGGCTTTATATGGCTACACCTTC.

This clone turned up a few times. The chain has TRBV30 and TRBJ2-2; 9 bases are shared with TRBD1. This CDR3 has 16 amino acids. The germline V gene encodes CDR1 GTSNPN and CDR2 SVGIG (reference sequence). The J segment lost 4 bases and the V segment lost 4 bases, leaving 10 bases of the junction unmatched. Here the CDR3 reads CAWTFTGGAGTGELFF. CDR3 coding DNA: TGTGCCTGGACCTTTACAGGGGGCGCGGGCACCGGGGAGCTGTTTTTT.

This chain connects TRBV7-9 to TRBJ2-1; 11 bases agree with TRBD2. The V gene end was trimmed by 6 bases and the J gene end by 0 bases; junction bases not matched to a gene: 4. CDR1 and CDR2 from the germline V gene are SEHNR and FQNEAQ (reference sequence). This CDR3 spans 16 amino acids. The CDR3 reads CASRNSGGVSYNEQFF. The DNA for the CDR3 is TGTGCCAGCAGGAATAGCGGGGGGGTCTCCTACAATGAGCAGTTCTTC.

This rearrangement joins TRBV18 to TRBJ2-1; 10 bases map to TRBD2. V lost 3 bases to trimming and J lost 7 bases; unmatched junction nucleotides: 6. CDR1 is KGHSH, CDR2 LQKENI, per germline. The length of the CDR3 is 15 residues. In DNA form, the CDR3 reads TGTGCCAGCTCACCGACTAGCGGGTTGATGAATGAGCAGTTCTTC. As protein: CASSPTSGLMNEQFF.

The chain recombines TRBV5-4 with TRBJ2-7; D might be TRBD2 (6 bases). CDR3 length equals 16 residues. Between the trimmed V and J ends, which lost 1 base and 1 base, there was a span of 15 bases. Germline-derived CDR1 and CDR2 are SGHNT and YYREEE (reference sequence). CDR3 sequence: CASSLYGAGPSYEQYF. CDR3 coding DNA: TGTGCCAGCAGCTTGTATGGGGCGGGACCTTCCTACGAGCAGTACTTC.

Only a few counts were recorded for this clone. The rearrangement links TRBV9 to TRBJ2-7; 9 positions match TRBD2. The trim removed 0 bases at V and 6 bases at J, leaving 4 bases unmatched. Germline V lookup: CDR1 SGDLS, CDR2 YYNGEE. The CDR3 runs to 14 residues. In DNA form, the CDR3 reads TGTGCCAGCAGCGTAGAAGGGACTAGCAGCGAGCAGTACTTC. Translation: CASSVEGTSSEQYF. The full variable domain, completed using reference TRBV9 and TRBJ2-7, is DSGVTQTPKHLITATGQRVTLRCSPRSGDLSVYWYQQSLDQGLQFLIQYYNGEERAKGNILERFSAQQFPDLHSELNLSSLELGDSALYFCASSVEGTSSEQYFGPGTRLTVT.

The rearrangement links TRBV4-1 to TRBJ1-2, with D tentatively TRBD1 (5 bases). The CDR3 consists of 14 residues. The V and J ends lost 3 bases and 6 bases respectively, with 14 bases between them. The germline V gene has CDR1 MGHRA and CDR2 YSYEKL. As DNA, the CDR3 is TGCGCCAGCAGCCAGATTGGGGCAGTAGATGGCTACACCTTC. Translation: CASSQIGAVDGYTF.

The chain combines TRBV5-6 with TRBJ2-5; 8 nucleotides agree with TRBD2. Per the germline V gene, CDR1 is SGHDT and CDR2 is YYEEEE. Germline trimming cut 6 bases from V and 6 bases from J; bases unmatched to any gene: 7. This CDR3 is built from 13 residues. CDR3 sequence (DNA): TGTGCCAGCACAGGACTAGCTGGACAGACCCAGTACTTC. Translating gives CASTGLAGQTQYF.

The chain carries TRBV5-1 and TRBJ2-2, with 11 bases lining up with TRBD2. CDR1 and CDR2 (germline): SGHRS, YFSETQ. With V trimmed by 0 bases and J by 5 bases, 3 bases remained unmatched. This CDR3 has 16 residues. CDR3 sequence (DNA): TGCGCCAGCAGCTTGGATCCTAGCGGGGGGACCGGGGAGCTGTTTTTT. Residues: CASSLDPSGGTGELFF.

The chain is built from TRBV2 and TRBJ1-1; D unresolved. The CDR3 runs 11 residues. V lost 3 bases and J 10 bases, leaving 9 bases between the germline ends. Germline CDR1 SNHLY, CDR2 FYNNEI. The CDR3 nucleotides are TGTGCCAGCAGTGAGCAGGTACGAGCTTTCTTT. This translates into CASSEQVRAFF.

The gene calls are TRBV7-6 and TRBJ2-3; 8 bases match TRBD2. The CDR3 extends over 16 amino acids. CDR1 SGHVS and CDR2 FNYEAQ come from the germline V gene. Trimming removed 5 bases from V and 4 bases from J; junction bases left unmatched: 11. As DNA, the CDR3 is TGTGCCAGCAGCCCAGCCAGGACTAGCAGGTCAGATACGCAGTATTTT. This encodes CASSPARTSRSDTQYF.

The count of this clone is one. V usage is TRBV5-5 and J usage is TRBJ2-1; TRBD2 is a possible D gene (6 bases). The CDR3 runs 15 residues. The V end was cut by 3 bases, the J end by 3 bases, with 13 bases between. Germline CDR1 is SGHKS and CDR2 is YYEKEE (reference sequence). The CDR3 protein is CASSSRLVFYNEQFF. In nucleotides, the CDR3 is TGTGCCAGCAGCTCCAGACTAGTCTTCTACAATGAGCAGTTCTTC.

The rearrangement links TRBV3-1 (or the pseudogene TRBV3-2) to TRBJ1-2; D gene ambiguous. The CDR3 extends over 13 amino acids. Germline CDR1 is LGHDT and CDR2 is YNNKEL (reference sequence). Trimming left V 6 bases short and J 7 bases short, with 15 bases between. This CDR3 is CASRRGNLVGYTF. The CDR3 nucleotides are TGTGCCAGCAGGAGAGGGAACCTGGTTGGCTACACCTTC.